These T cell receptor beta chains were read from a single sample in a study of post-analysis software for immune sequencing data. TCRdb re-derived calls from the PCR reads in MiXCR, one entry per CDR3 protein. The sample consists of roughly 870,000 distinct CDR3 sequences, approximately 53% of them appearing once. Sequencing was carried out using blood. The receptors stem from a girl aged 5 to 17 with multiple sclerosis. The conserved cysteine and the conserved F or W are not part of the CDR3 here. The order of the fields is V gene, J gene, CDR3 protein.

TRBV4-1	TRBJ2-2	ASSRGQVTGELF
TRBV7-9	NA	ASSRIPDSPYEQY
TRBV6-6	TRBJ2-3	ASSYNSKGRADTQY
TRBV5-1	TRBJ2-1	ASSLSRQDYEQF
TRBV6-1	TRBJ1-5	ASQLGTANQPQH
TRBV5-1	TRBJ2-5	ASSRGQEDQETQY
TRBV6-4	TRBJ2-3	ASSKTSGGPDTQY
TRBV20-1	TRBJ1-1	SARNLYTEAF
TRBV28	TRBJ2-7	ASSLYGTGTSYEQY
TRBV4-1	TRBJ2-1	ASSQPTSGRRNEQF
TRBV20-1	TRBJ2-3	SYNLGLAADTQY
TRBV20-1	NA	SAPDQTYEQY